These 20 T cell receptor beta chains share one sample of origin, sequenced in a study of identical twins. TCRdb analysed the 5' RACE reads with MiXCR anew, one entry per CDR3 protein. In the table there are some 560,000 distinct CDR3 sequences, approximately 9.6% of which are singletons. These data also formed part of another study, on yellow fever vaccine responses in identical twins.

The specimen was PBMCs. The origin of the receptors is a woman aged 18-29 years in good health.

This clonotype was recorded a few times. The chain carries TRBV6-1 and TRBJ2-5; possible D gene TRBD2, 5 bases. Trimming cost V 6 bases and J 5 bases, with 16 bases left between them. CDR3 size: 14 residues. Germline V gene lookup returns CDR1 MNHNS and CDR2 SASEGT. CDR3 DNA sequence: TGTGCCAGCAGCCCCCCGGGGATGGTTGAGACCCAGTACTTC. As protein: CASSPPGMVETQYF.

The gene calls are TRBV6-1 and TRBJ2-1, with 10 bases identical to TRBD2. Trimming at V came to 6 bases and at J to 5 bases, leaving 7 bases not matched to a gene. This CDR3 spans 15 amino acids. Germline V gene data show CDR1 as MNHNS and CDR2 as SASEGT. CDR3 sequence: CASSPRLAGNNEQFF. In DNA, the CDR3 is TGTGCCAGCAGCCCCCGACTAGCGGGTAACAATGAGCAGTTCTTC.

This clonotype has a count of ten or more. The chain recombines TRBV6-5 with TRBJ1-2; a possible D gene is TRBD1 (6 bases). The CDR3 has 14 residues. The germline V and J ends were trimmed by 4 bases and 5 bases, with 14 bases remaining between them. Germline lookup yields CDR1 MNHEY and CDR2 SVGAGI. CDR3 nucleotides: TGTGCCAGCAGTTCAGGGGTAGGGGTATATGGCTACACCTTC. Encoded protein: CASSSGVGVYGYTF.

This clonotype occurred many times. One end of the junction varies from germline; a read error may be responsible. The rearrangement joins TRBV7-7 to TRBJ1-1; D is unclear. This CDR3 is built from 14 residues. Germline V lookup: CDR1 SSHAT, CDR2 FNYEAQ (reference sequence). This CDR3 reads CASKDRQLNTEAFF. DNA of the CDR3: TGTGCTAGCAAGGATAGGCAGCTGAACACTGAAGCTTTCTTT.

Here the CDR3 reads CASSLFYGYEQYF. The CDR3 DNA reads TGTGCCAGCAGCTTGTTTTACGGCTACGAGCAGTACTTC. This chain connects TRBV6-6 to TRBJ2-7; D uncertain. Germline values: CDR1 MNHNY, CDR2 SVGAGI (reference sequence). The V end was cut by 6 bases, the J end by 3 bases, with 12 bases between. The CDR3 covers 13 residues.

The chain combines TRBV20-1 with TRBJ1-6, with 7 bases fitting TRBD1. J lost 9 bases, V lost 5 bases, and 10 bases had no gene match. The CDR3 spans 14 residues. Germline CDR1 reads DFQATT; CDR2 reads SNEGSKA (reference sequence). CDR3 protein: CSAVATGVGSPLHF. The CDR3 DNA is TGCAGTGCTGTCGCTACAGGGGTAGGTTCACCCCTCCACTTT.

The gene calls are TRBV2 and TRBJ2-1; 9 bases map to TRBD1. The junction had 6 bases not matched to a gene; V was cut back by 3 bases and J by 6 bases. Germline values: CDR1 SNHLY, CDR2 FYNNEI. The CDR3 extends over 15 amino acids. CDR3 DNA: TGTGCCAGCAGTGACGCGGGGACAGGGTCCAATGAGCAGTTCTTC. Protein sequence: CASSDAGTGSNEQFF.

The sample holds many counts of this clonotype. V usage is TRBV12-3 or TRBV12-4 and J usage is TRBJ1-5, with 7 bases aligning to TRBD1. The V segment lost 7 bases and the J segment 3 bases; nucleotides outside the gene matches: 9. This CDR3 contains 15 residues. DNA of the CDR3: TGTGCCAGCACTCGGGACAGAACTTCCAATCAGCCCCAGCATTTT. Amino acid sequence: CASTRDRTSNQPQHF.

This chain uses TRBV7-9 with TRBJ2-3; no clear D. Germline CDR1 and CDR2: SEHNR and FQNEAQ (reference sequence). The V and J ends lost 0 bases and 2 bases respectively, with 9 bases between them. The CDR3 runs 15 residues. This chain's CDR3 is CASSLASEITDTQYF. DNA for the CDR3: TGTGCCAGCAGCTTAGCTTCTGAAATCACAGATACGCAGTATTTT.

This clonotype was observed a handful of times. The chain couples TRBV5-1 to TRBJ2-1; TRBD1 agrees at 9 bases. Germline V gene lookup returns CDR1 SGHRS and CDR2 YFSETQ. J gave up 5 bases and V 7 bases, and 10 bases lay outside the gene matches. The CDR3 runs to 15 residues. CDR3 sequence: CASGPPGQGDNEQFF. In DNA, the CDR3 is TGCGCCAGCGGACCGCCGGGACAGGGTGACAATGAGCAGTTCTTC. The variable domain in full, completed from reference TRBV5-1 and TRBJ2-1, reads KAGVTQTPRYLIKTRGQQVTLSCSPISGHRSVSWYQQTPGQGLQFLFEYFSETQRNKGNFPGRFSGRQFSNSRSEMNVSTLELGDSALYLCASGPPGQGDNEQFFGPGTRLTVL.

The genes are TRBV30 and TRBJ2-7; D might be TRBD1 (5 bases). Trimming shortened V by 0 bases and J by 0 bases, and 12 bases separated the two germline ends. The CDR3 runs 15 residues. Germline V gives CDR1 GTSNPN, CDR2 SVGIG (reference sequence). The CDR3: CAWSVGGHFSYEQYF. CDR3 nucleotide sequence: TGTGCCTGGAGTGTAGGCGGACATTTCTCCTACGAGCAGTACTTC.

The chain joins TRBV7-2 to TRBJ2-7; D not resolved. Trimming removed 3 bases from V and 6 bases from J, with 15 bases in between. The CDR3 contains 14 residues. CDR1 and CDR2 from the germline V gene are SGHTA and FQGNSA. Here the CDR3 reads CASSLGTREGEQYF. The CDR3 DNA reads as TGTGCCAGCAGCTTGGGAACACGCGAAGGCGAGCAGTACTTC.

In this sample, this clonotype turned up a few times. The chain uses TRBV7-8 and TRBJ2-7; D gene uncertain. Trimming stripped 5 bases from V and 2 bases from J, with 16 bases between. Germline V gene data show CDR1 as SGHVS and CDR2 as FQNEAQ. CDR3 length equals 15 residues. DNA for the CDR3: TGTGCCAGCAGCCCTTTGGACGGCGGAGCCTACGAGCAGTACTTC. This gives the protein CASSPLDGGAYEQYF. Full variable domain (rest looked up from reference TRBV7-8 and TRBJ2-7): GAGVSQSPRYKVAKRGQDVALRCDPISGHVSLFWYQQALGQGPEFLTYFQNEAQLDKSGLPSDRFFAERPEGSVSTLKIQRTQQEDSAVYLCASSPLDGGAYEQYFGPGTRLTVT.

This clonotype was observed many times. CDR3: CASSQRTGFFPYEQYF. The CDR3 coding sequence is TGCGCCAGCAGCCAGCGGACAGGGTTTTTCCCCTACGAGCAGTACTTC. The chain uses TRBV4-3 and TRBJ2-7; 8 bases map to TRBD1. Germline trimming cut 3 bases from V and 2 bases from J; bases unmatched to any gene: 9. Germline values: CDR1 LGHNA, CDR2 YSLEER. This CDR3 has 16 amino acids.

The genes are TRBV27 and TRBJ2-3; 12 bases fit TRBD2. CDR1 MNHEY and CDR2 SMNVEV come from the germline V gene (reference sequence). CDR3 length equals 16 residues. Trimming at V came to 5 bases and at J to 6 bases, leaving 9 bases not matched to a gene. CDR3 coding DNA: TGTGCCAGCAGTCCTGGACTAGCGGGGCTTAAGGATACGCAGTATTTT. As protein: CASSPGLAGLKDTQYF.

The genes are TRBV4-3 and TRBJ2-7; weak D call: TRBD2 (6 bases). V was shortened by 0 bases and J by 6 bases, with 12 bases between the two germline ends. Germline V lookup: CDR1 LGHNA, CDR2 YSLEER. The CDR3 totals 14 residues. The CDR3 sequence: CASSQDPGGGEQYF. The DNA of the CDR3 is TGCGCCAGCAGCCAAGATCCCGGGGGTGGCGAGCAGTACTTC.

The genes are TRBV29-1 and TRBJ2-2; TRBD1 aligns across 7 bases. Germline lookup yields CDR1 SQVTM and CDR2 ANQGSEA. V trimming: 7 bases; J trimming: 3 bases; junction bases outside the gene matches: 8. This CDR3 has 14 residues. The CDR3 bases are TGCAGCGCCATGCACAGGGGACACACCGGGGAGCTGTTTTTT. Amino acids: CSAMHRGHTGELFF.

J is TRBJ2-7 and V is TRBV28; D tentatively reads TRBD1 or TRBD2 (6 bases each). The CDR3 loop spans 15 amino acids. V shed 4 bases and J shed 4 bases, with 17 bases lying between them. Looked up from germline, CDR1 is MDHEN and CDR2 is SYDVKM. CDR3 sequence (DNA): TGTGCCAGCAGTTCCCTCTACAGGGACTCTTACGAGCAGTACTTC. Its protein is CASSSLYRDSYEQYF.

This clonotype was detected a few times. The rearrangement uses TRBV12-3 or TRBV12-4 and TRBJ2-1; D not resolved. The CDR3 is made up of 14 amino acids. Trimming left V 1 base short and J 6 bases short, with 10 bases between. The CDR3 loop reads CASSLGQSPNEQFF. The CDR3 region has the DNA TGTGCCAGCAGTTTAGGCCAAAGTCCCAATGAGCAGTTCTTC.

This clonotype was seen more than once but under ten times. The chain joins TRBV20-1 to TRBJ1-5; D possibly corresponds to TRBD1 (5 bases). The germline V gene has CDR1 DFQATT and CDR2 SNEGSKA (reference sequence). Trimming shortened V by 1 base and J by 2 bases, and 18 bases separated the two germline ends. The CDR3 consists of 17 residues. CDR3 region: CSARGDSGTRGNQPQHF. Here the CDR3 DNA reads TGCAGTGCTAGAGGTGACTCCGGGACTCGGGGCAATCAGCCCCAGCATTTT.